This T cell receptor (beta chain) was documented in a study of blood T cell repertoires in COVID-19. Study-wide context: COVID-19 samples collected from the United States, Italy and Spain covered acute and convalescent phases.

Germline V gene sequence: CDR1 MDHEN, CDR2 SYDVKM. The CDR3 totals 12 residues. Germline trimming cut 8 bases from V and 4 bases from J; bases unmatched to any gene: 4. The sample holds a few counts of this clone. Other DNA sequences in this specimen translate into the identical CDR3. Cohort placement rested on clinical history that participants reported themselves. Authors' data handling: Quantification of nucleated cells was approximated via reference gene primer amplification. The repertoire was sequenced with immunoSEQ multiplex PCR; TCRdb's copy has only in-frame clones and lacks some. D and trimming were read from the DNA, whereas the V and J calls and clone size are those reported in that table. Among 290,000 or so clones listed, about 90% were seen once.

The source of this sequence is a woman between 18 and 30 years old with acute COVID-19. Sample: PBMCs or T cells enriched from blood (not recorded which). The chain links TRBV28 to TRBJ1-2; TRBD1 aligns across 7 bases. The CDR3 region has the DNA TGTGCCAGCCGGACAGGAAGCTATGGCTACACCTTC. Protein: CASRTGSYGYTF.